A single TCR beta chain is shown here with its context. Germline V gene lookup returns CDR1 LGHNA and CDR2 YSLEER. V lost 0 bases to trimming and J lost 5 bases, with 6 bases between them. The CDR3 length is 13 residues. This sample was included in a study of cytomegalovirus exposure and HLA in healthy donors. The PCR had 60 Vbeta and 13 Jbeta primers. Original handling: In a later analysis, 80 million or so unique TCR beta chains included roughly 11 million shared by two or more donors. Data came from immunoSEQ multiplex PCR; TCRdb stores just in-frame clones and leaves some out. V, J and clone size reflect that table, while D and trimming were determined from the DNA. The table for this sample gives 130,000 to 150,000 clones.

This chain uses TRBV4-3 with TRBJ2-3, with D possibly being TRBD2 (5 bases). The TCR sequence derives from a man in his forties in good health and CMV-seronegative. The sample taken for sequencing was PBMCs. The CDR3 DNA follows: TGCGCCAGCAGCCAAGATGAGGGAGATACGCAGTATTTT. This encodes CASSQDEGDTQYF.